Presented here are 26 T cell receptor beta chains from one specimen sequenced in a study of blood T cell repertoires in COVID-19 (dated by TCRdb to the early 2020s). The protocol used for the library was the immunoSEQ multiplex PCR assay. As stored in TCRdb, this immuneACCESS dataset retains in-frame rearrangements with V and J assigned. A fraction of the clones does not appear; measured against another copy, unresolved V genes explain less than half of the discrepancy, and the remainder lacks a known reason. Across this sample there are about 170,000 clones, with around four fifths seen only once. The leading ten clones occupy more than 7.5% of the sample. The sample consisted of peripheral blood. The receptors were sampled from a man in his forties who had recovered from COVID-19.

About this clone itself: The identical CDR3 is also encoded by other nucleotide sequences in the sample. The gene calls are TRBV15 and TRBJ2-6, with D unclear. With 0 bases removed from V and 2 bases from J, the gap between germline ends came to 8 bases. The CDR3 loop spans 16 amino acids. Germline V gene data show CDR1 as LNHNV and CDR2 as YYDKDF (reference sequence). CDR3 sequence (DNA): TGTGCCACCAGCAGAGATCCAGGTGCTGGGGCCAACGTCCTGACTTTC. This translates into CATSRDPGAGANVLTF.

The V gene is TRBV18, the J gene TRBJ2-3; no reliable D call. The CDR3 sequence is 12 residues long. CDR1 and CDR2 (germline): KGHSH, LQKENI. V dropped 2 bases and J dropped 4 bases, with 4 bases sitting between them. The CDR3: CASSPGPDTQYF. The CDR3 DNA sequence: TGTGCCAGCTCACCAGGGCCAGATACGCAGTATTTT.

This rearrangement joins TRBV30 to TRBJ1-1; a weak D match, TRBD1 (5 bases). The CDR3 has 12 amino acids. Trimming took off 4 bases at V and 8 bases at J, with 14 bases between the two ends. Germline V gene sequence: CDR1 GTSNPN, CDR2 SVGIG (reference sequence). The CDR3 coding sequence is TGTGCCTGGAACCAGGGAAAGGGAGAAGCTTTCTTT. This translates into CAWNQGKGEAFF.

Here the CDR3 reads CASSSQGQGWMNTEAFF. As DNA, the CDR3 is TGTGCCAGCAGCTCCCAGGGACAGGGGTGGATGAACACTGAAGCTTTCTTT. The J gene is TRBJ1-1, the V gene TRBV5-4; 10 nucleotides align to TRBD1. The germline V gene encodes CDR1 SGHNT and CDR2 YYREEE (reference sequence). The CDR3 runs to 17 residues. V lost 3 bases and J lost 0; bases outside the gene matches: 8.

This clone turned up a few times. The chain uses TRBV11-2 and TRBJ2-7, with TRBD1 matching over 7 bases. Germline V gene data show CDR1 as SGHAT and CDR2 as FQNNGV. The V and J ends lost 5 bases and 4 bases, in that order; junction bases with no gene match: 8. The CDR3 consists of 14 residues. DNA for the CDR3: TGTGCCAGCAGCCGACAGGGTGTTCCTTACGAGCAGTACTTC. This sequence encodes CASSRQGVPYEQYF.

This chain joins TRBV18 and TRBJ1-4, with a tentative D call TRBD1 (6 bases). This CDR3 has 14 amino acids. Per germline, CDR1 KGHSH and CDR2 LQKENI. Deletions cut 3 bases from V and 6 bases from J, with 11 bases between. CDR3 protein: CASSPSRGDEKLFF. The CDR3 DNA is TGTGCCAGCTCACCGAGCAGGGGTGATGAAAAACTGTTTTTT.

The rearrangement joins TRBV5-1 to TRBJ2-1, with TRBD2 matching 7 bases. The CDR3 is made up of 16 amino acids. CDR1 is SGHRS, CDR2 YFSETQ, per germline. The ends lost 4 bases at V and 5 bases at J; junction bases unmatched: 12. CDR3 sequence reads: CASSRSGGPLDNEQFF. The CDR3 DNA follows: TGCGCCAGCAGCCGCTCGGGAGGCCCCCTTGACAATGAGCAGTTCTTC.

This sequence joins TRBV5-6 and TRBJ1-1; 9 bases map to TRBD1. This CDR3 has 15 residues. Germline loops: CDR1 SGHDT, CDR2 YYEEEE. V lost 4 bases to trimming and J lost 3 bases; unmatched junction nucleotides: 7. CDR3 region: CASSRAGTGYTEAFF. The CDR3 DNA sequence: TGTGCCAGCAGCCGAGCCGGGACAGGGTACACTGAAGCTTTCTTT.

The CDR3 coding sequence is TGTGCCAGCAGCTCGGGACAGGGTTTAGGCGAGCAGTACTTC. Translated, it gives CASSSGQGLGEQYF. The J gene is TRBJ2-7, the V gene TRBV9; 9 bases are shared with TRBD1. The ends lost 4 bases at V and 6 bases at J; junction bases unmatched: 8. Germline CDR1 reads SGDLS; CDR2 reads YYNGEE. This CDR3 is 14 amino acids long.

The V and J genes are TRBV28 and TRBJ1-1; 8 positions match TRBD1. Per the germline V gene, CDR1 is MDHEN and CDR2 is SYDVKM. The CDR3 consists of 13 residues. The V and J ends lost 6 bases and 5 bases, in that order; junction bases with no gene match: 5. CDR3 protein: CASRDRARTEAFF. The CDR3 DNA reads as TGTGCCAGCAGGGACAGGGCGAGGACTGAAGCTTTCTTT.

V usage is TRBV13 and J usage is TRBJ2-3; 12 nucleotides match TRBD2. The germline V gene has CDR1 PRHDT and CDR2 FYEKMQ (reference sequence). J lost 5 bases, V lost 5 bases, and 8 bases had no gene match. This CDR3 region has 16 residues. This CDR3 is CASSPPSGGARDTQYF. CDR3 bases: TGTGCCAGCAGCCCACCTAGCGGGGGGGCGAGAGATACGCAGTATTTT.

V usage is TRBV5-1 and J usage is TRBJ2-5, with TRBD2 matching 8 bases. This CDR3 has 15 residues. Trimming removed 0 bases from V and 3 bases from J; junction bases left unmatched: 4. Germline V lookup: CDR1 SGHRS, CDR2 YFSETQ. The CDR3, as DNA: TGCGCCAGCAGCTTGGGAGGGCGGGAGGAAGAGACCCAGTACTTC. It codes for CASSLGGREEETQYF.

CDR3 sequence reads: CASSVTPGAYEQYF. The CDR3 DNA reads TGTGCCAGCAGCGTAACCCCCGGGGCCTACGAGCAGTACTTC. This chain connects TRBV9 to TRBJ2-7, with a weak D call TRBD2 (5 bases). V gave up 1 base and J gave up 2 bases, with 10 bases separating them. Germline CDR1 is SGDLS and CDR2 is YYNGEE. CDR3 length equals 14 residues.

The rearrangement joins TRBV6-5 to TRBJ1-4; D is uncertain. The V gene's germline CDR1 is MNHEY and CDR2 SVGAGI. V gave up 6 bases and J gave up 5 bases, with 13 bases separating them. This CDR3 spans 14 amino acids. In DNA, the CDR3 is TGTGCCAGCAGCATTAGCAGTGACAATGAAAAACTGTTTTTT. Protein product: CASSISSDNEKLFF.

This clone has just one count. The chain links TRBV7-9 to TRBJ1-1, with D tentatively TRBD1 (6 bases). CDR1 and CDR2 from the germline V gene are SEHNR and FQNEAQ (reference sequence). The CDR3 totals 17 residues. The V gene lost 2 bases and the J gene lost 2 bases, with 18 bases spanning the gap. As DNA, the CDR3 is TGTGCCAGCAGCTTATCTTGGGGATTAGGGGGAAACACTGAAGCTTTCTTT. This gives the protein CASSLSWGLGGNTEAFF.

In this sample, this clone turned up a few times. The rearrangement joins TRBV19 to TRBJ1-3; 9 positions agree with TRBD1. Germline CDR1 and CDR2: LNHDA and SQIVND (reference sequence). The CDR3 sequence is 16 residues long. The junction had 6 bases not matched to a gene; V was cut back by 2 bases and J by 4 bases. In DNA form, the CDR3 reads TGTGCCAGTAGTATATTACAGGGGGCGCGGGGAAACACCATATATTTT. This sequence encodes CASSILQGARGNTIYF.

The chain uses TRBV12-3 or TRBV12-4 and TRBJ2-2; D not resolved. The CDR3 extends over 13 amino acids. V lost 6 bases and J lost 4, with 9 bases in between. This CDR3 reads CASSLRLTGELFF. As DNA, the CDR3 is TGTGCCAGCAGCCTCCGACTCACCGGGGAGCTGTTTTTT.

This clone appeared a few times. This rearrangement joins TRBV3-1 (or the pseudogene TRBV3-2) to TRBJ1-2; 7 bases agree with TRBD1. Germline V gene sequence: CDR1 LGHDT, CDR2 YNNKEL (reference sequence). The CDR3 has 13 residues. V lost 5 bases, J lost 7 bases, and 7 bases stayed unmatched. CDR3 DNA: TGTGCCAGCAGCGCGACAGGGAGAGGTGGCTACACCTTC. It translates to CASSATGRGGYTF.

The chain recombines TRBV6-1 with TRBJ2-3; D might be TRBD2 (5 bases). V was trimmed by 2 bases and J by 3 bases, leaving 12 bases between them. The CDR3 loop spans 15 amino acids. Looked up from germline, CDR1 is MNHNS and CDR2 is SASEGT. This CDR3 is CASSETPGRTDTQYF. Here the CDR3 DNA reads TGTGCCAGCAGTGAAACTCCGGGAAGAACAGATACGCAGTATTTT.

The chain carries TRBV7-2 and TRBJ2-1; perhaps TRBD1 as D (5 bases). Looked up from germline, CDR1 is SGHTA and CDR2 is FQGNSA. The CDR3 has 15 amino acids. The germline V and J ends were trimmed by 1 base and 6 bases, with 13 bases remaining between them. The CDR3 sequence: CASSLEGAAFNEQFF. CDR3 sequence (DNA): TGTGCCAGCAGCTTAGAAGGGGCTGCGTTCAATGAGCAGTTCTTC.

The V gene is TRBV20-1, the J gene TRBJ1-5; D unclear. Germline values: CDR1 DFQATT, CDR2 SNEGSKA (reference sequence). The CDR3 sequence is 14 residues long. V dropped 3 bases and J dropped 11 bases, with 20 bases sitting between them. CDR3 residues: CSASDGTASRSQHF. For the CDR3, the DNA is TGCAGTGCTAGTGATGGTACTGCTTCGCGGTCCCAGCATTTT.

V usage is TRBV2 and J usage is TRBJ1-6; possibly TRBD1 for D (5 bases). The germline gives CDR1 SNHLY, CDR2 FYNNEI. V was cut by 3 bases and J by 7 bases, with 16 bases left in between. The CDR3 runs to 16 residues. The CDR3 protein is CASSDSAGPPNSPLHF. The CDR3 DNA follows: TGTGCCAGCAGTGACTCCGCGGGACCTCCGAATTCACCCCTCCACTTT.

This clone was found a few times. V and J are TRBV5-6 and TRBJ2-3, with 8 bases that match TRBD2. Losses at the gene ends were 4 bases for V and 5 bases for J; bases not matched to a gene: 9. Germline loops: CDR1 SGHDT, CDR2 YYEEEE. The CDR3 has 15 amino acids. The CDR3 nucleotides read TGTGCCAGCAGCAGGGACGGGAGGGCCGTAGATACGCAGTATTTT. Translating gives CASSRDGRAVDTQYF.

The chain has TRBV9 and TRBJ1-1; D is possibly TRBD1 (5 bases). The CDR3 runs 13 residues. The V and J ends lost 5 bases and 12 bases respectively, with 20 bases between them. Germline V gene data show CDR1 as SGDLS and CDR2 as YYNGEE. The CDR3 loop is CASSRGDATKTFF. The CDR3 DNA reads as TGTGCCAGCAGTCGCGGGGACGCCACCAAGACTTTCTTT. The full variable domain, its missing parts supplied by reference TRBV9 and TRBJ1-1, is DSGVTQTPKHLITATGQRVTLRCSPRSGDLSVYWYQQSLDQGLQFLIQYYNGEERAKGNILERFSAQQFPDLHSELNLSSLELGDSALYFCASSRGDATKTFFGQGTRLTVV.

The chain couples TRBV9 to TRBJ2-7; the D is unclear. The CDR3 covers 15 residues. V was pared by 0 bases and J by 1 base, with 11 bases between. Germline V gene sequence: CDR1 SGDLS, CDR2 YYNGEE. CDR3 bases: TGTGCCAGCAGCGTAGGAGACTCTGAATCCTACGAGCAGTACTTC. This gives the protein CASSVGDSESYEQYF. The full variable domain, completed using reference TRBV9 and TRBJ2-7, is DSGVTQTPKHLITATGQRVTLRCSPRSGDLSVYWYQQSLDQGLQFLIQYYNGEERAKGNILERFSAQQFPDLHSELNLSSLELGDSALYFCASSVGDSESYEQYFGPGTRLTVT.

In DNA, the CDR3 is TGTGCCAGCAGCACCAGGGTTGGGGGGGCCAACGTCCTGACTTTC. This gives the protein CASSTRVGGANVLTF. The chain uses TRBV11-2 and TRBJ2-6; tentatively, D is TRBD1 (5 bases). Looked up from germline, CDR1 is SGHAT and CDR2 is FQNNGV. The CDR3 consists of 15 residues. V shed 5 bases and J shed 4 bases, with 12 bases lying between them.